This entry concerns a single T cell receptor beta chain. The data were taken from a study of blood T cell repertoires in COVID-19. Method: immunoSEQ multiplex PCR; TCRdb's copy keeps in-frame clones and lacks some. Here the sample spans tens of thousands of clones, about 86% being singletons. This clonotype was obtained from a woman in her 70s with acute or convalescent COVID-19. Sequenced material: peripheral blood.

CDR3 sequence (DNA): TGTGCCGGAACTAAGACCTACGAGCAGTACTTC. This encodes CAGTKTYEQYF. The rearrangement joins TRBV30 to TRBJ2-7; unclear D gene. V was shortened by 8 bases and J by 2 bases, with 10 bases between the two germline ends. Looked up from germline, CDR1 is GTSNPN and CDR2 is SVGIG (reference sequence). This CDR3 contains 11 residues.